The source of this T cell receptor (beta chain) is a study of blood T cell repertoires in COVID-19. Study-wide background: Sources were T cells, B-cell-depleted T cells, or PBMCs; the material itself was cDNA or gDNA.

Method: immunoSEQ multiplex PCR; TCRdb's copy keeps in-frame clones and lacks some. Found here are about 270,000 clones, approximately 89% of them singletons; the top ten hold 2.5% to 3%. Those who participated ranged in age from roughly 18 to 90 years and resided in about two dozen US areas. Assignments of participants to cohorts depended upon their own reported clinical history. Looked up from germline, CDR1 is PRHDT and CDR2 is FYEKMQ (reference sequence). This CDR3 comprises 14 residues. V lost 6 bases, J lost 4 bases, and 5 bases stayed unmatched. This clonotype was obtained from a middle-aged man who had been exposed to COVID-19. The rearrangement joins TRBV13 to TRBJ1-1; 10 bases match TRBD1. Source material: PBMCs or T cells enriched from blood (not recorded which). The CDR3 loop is CASRMGQGSTEAFF. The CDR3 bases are TGTGCCAGCAGAATGGGACAGGGGAGCACTGAAGCTTTCTTT.